The next 21 T cell receptor beta chains were all read from a single sample in a study of blood T cell repertoires in COVID-19. TCRdb's copy holds only in-frame clones and misses some; the assay was immunoSEQ multiplex PCR. The table has some 200,000 clones, about 90% seen once. Sequenced input: peripheral blood. The receptor set was obtained from a man in his 60s with active or convalescent COVID-19.

The V and J genes are TRBV24-1 and TRBJ2-1; a possible D gene is TRBD2 (6 bases). Germline V CDR1 and CDR2: KGHDR, SFDVKD. The length of the CDR3 is 11 residues. Trimming cost V 7 bases and J 10 bases, with 10 bases left between them. CDR3 nucleotide sequence: TGTGCCACCAGCATTAGCGGCGAGCAGTTCTTC. It specifies CATSISGEQFF.

This clone was detected only once. This sequence joins TRBV19 and TRBJ1-3; 9 bases match TRBD1. V was clipped by 4 bases and J by 0 bases; unmatched bases: 7. The germline V gene has CDR1 LNHDA and CDR2 SQIVND (reference sequence). This CDR3 contains 17 residues. For the CDR3, the DNA is TGTGCCAGTAGTAAAAAGGGACAGGGATACTCTGGAAACACCATATATTTT. Residues: CASSKKGQGYSGNTIYF.

The V call is TRBV5-1, the J call TRBJ2-7; D might be TRBD1 (6 bases). The CDR3 contains 15 residues. The germline V gene encodes CDR1 SGHRS and CDR2 YFSETQ. The V gene lost 0 bases and the J gene lost 2 bases, with 12 bases spanning the gap. The CDR3 sequence: CASSLVSEGAYEQYF. CDR3 coding DNA: TGCGCCAGCAGCTTGGTCTCCGAGGGGGCCTACGAGCAGTACTTC.

J is TRBJ2-5 and V is TRBV3-1 (or the pseudogene TRBV3-2), with D possibly matching TRBD1 (6 bases). The CDR3 contains 14 residues. The germline gives CDR1 LGHDT, CDR2 YNNKEL (reference sequence). Trimming took off 1 base at V and 5 bases at J, with 11 bases between the two ends. The CDR3 protein is CASSQAGTTETQYF. The CDR3 coding sequence is TGTGCCAGCAGCCAAGCCGGGACAACGGAGACCCAGTACTTC.

This chain links TRBV2 with TRBJ1-3, with D perhaps matching TRBD1 (5 bases). CDR1 and CDR2 (germline): SNHLY, FYNNEI. This CDR3 region has 14 residues. Trimming removed 4 bases from V and 5 bases from J, with 12 bases in between. The CDR3 bases are TGTGCCAGCAGTGGTGGGGCCGAAAGAAACACCATATATTTT. Amino acids: CASSGGAERNTIYF.

V usage is TRBV6-6 and J usage is TRBJ2-3; TRBD1 aligns across 8 bases. Germline assignment: CDR1 MNHNY and CDR2 SVGAGI (reference sequence). After removal of 6 bases from V and 8 bases from J, the junction contained 13 bases not matched to a gene. This CDR3 comprises 15 residues. CDR3 nucleotide sequence: TGTGCCAGCAGGGACGGATTACAGGGGGTTGGTACGCAGTATTTT. This translates into CASRDGLQGVGTQYF.

The chain has TRBV10-2 and TRBJ2-5; a possible D gene is TRBD2 (6 bases). The ends were cut back, 4 bases at V and 5 bases at J, with 17 bases in the middle. Germline V gene lookup returns CDR1 WSHSY and CDR2 SAAADI. The CDR3 totals 15 residues. DNA of the CDR3: TGCGCCAGCAGTGCTTCAGGGACTGCTCGGGAGACCCAGTACTTC. This translates into CASSASGTARETQYF.

The rearrangement links TRBV3-1 (or the pseudogene TRBV3-2) to TRBJ2-3, with D maybe TRBD1 (5 bases). The CDR3 consists of 14 residues. V lost 2 bases to trimming and J lost 6 bases, with 12 bases between them. The V gene's germline CDR1 is LGHDT and CDR2 YNNKEL (reference sequence). CDR3 nucleotides: TGTGCCAGCAGCCAACGCAGGGTAGGGGATACGCAGTATTTT. It is translated as CASSQRRVGDTQYF.

This clone was picked up a small number of times. The genes are TRBV19 and TRBJ1-4; 8 bases agree with TRBD1. The CDR3 extends over 13 amino acids. Trimming cost V 6 bases and J 8 bases; bases outside gene matches: 5. Germline V gene sequence: CDR1 LNHDA, CDR2 SQIVND (reference sequence). The DNA for the CDR3 is TGTGCCAGTAGGGACAGGGAGTTAGAAAAACTGTTTTTT. It codes for CASRDRELEKLFF. The whole variable domain, filled in from reference TRBV19 and TRBJ1-4, reads DGGITQSPKYLFRKEGQNVTLSCEQNLNHDAMYWYRQDPGQGLRLIYYSQIVNDFQKGDIAEGYSVSREKKESFPLTVTSAQKNPTAFYLCASRDRELEKLFFGSGTQLSVL.

The chain carries TRBV6-4 and TRBJ2-1; the match to TRBD2 covers 11 bases. V was pared by 2 bases and J by 7 bases, with 7 bases of the junction left unmatched. CDR1 and CDR2 from the germline V gene are MRHNA and SNTAGT. The CDR3 loop spans 16 amino acids. The CDR3 sequence is CASSDRASGGPNEQFF. CDR3 DNA: TGTGCCAGCAGTGACCGGGCTAGCGGGGGGCCTAATGAGCAGTTCTTC.

The V gene is TRBV4-1, the J gene TRBJ2-5; the match to TRBD2 covers 14 bases. V lost 4 bases, J lost 0 bases, and 7 bases stayed unmatched. Germline values: CDR1 MGHRA, CDR2 YSYEKL. The CDR3 covers 18 residues. The CDR3 sequence is CASSLGLAGGWYQETQYF. The CDR3 DNA follows: TGCGCCAGCAGCCTAGGACTAGCGGGGGGCTGGTACCAAGAGACCCAGTACTTC.

This clone was seen a handful of times. V is TRBV4-1 and J is TRBJ1-6, with D tentatively TRBD1 (5 bases). This CDR3 spans 15 amino acids. Germline CDR1 and CDR2: MGHRA and YSYEKL. V lost 1 base and J lost 7, with 11 bases in between. The chain's CDR3 is CASSQAAGLNSPLHF. The CDR3 DNA reads TGCGCCAGCAGCCAAGCGGCAGGGCTAAATTCACCCCTCCACTTT.

This sequence joins TRBV19 and TRBJ2-2, with 8 bases that match TRBD1. The CDR3 length is 17 residues. V lost 5 bases to trimming and J lost 2 bases; unmatched junction nucleotides: 10. Germline assignment: CDR1 LNHDA and CDR2 SQIVND (reference sequence). As DNA, the CDR3 is TGTGCCAGTAGTCCGCGACAGGGGTATAGAAACACCGGGGAGCTGTTTTTT. Encoded protein: CASSPRQGYRNTGELFF.

The chain employs TRBV19 and TRBJ2-5; weak D call: TRBD1 (6 bases). The CDR3 runs 14 residues. Germline lookup yields CDR1 LNHDA and CDR2 SQIVND (reference sequence). V lost 5 bases and J lost 5, with 15 bases in between. The CDR3 region has the DNA TGTGCCAGTAGTGCTAAAACAGGGAGCGAGACCCAGTACTTC. Encoded protein: CASSAKTGSETQYF.

This chain joins TRBV24-1 and TRBJ2-3; maybe TRBD1 (6 bases). The length of the CDR3 is 16 residues. V lost 5 bases and J lost 0, with 14 bases in between. Germline V gene lookup returns CDR1 KGHDR and CDR2 SFDVKD. CDR3 DNA: TGTGCCACCAGTGTCGCGACAGGTCTTAGCACAGATACGCAGTATTTT. Translation gives CATSVATGLSTDTQYF.

This sequence joins TRBV1 and TRBJ2-7; the table assigns TRBD2, which was not confirmed against the DNA. TRBV1 is deemed a pseudogene. The CDR3 contains 14 residues. Here the CDR3 reads CTSSPCDGGYEQYF. The DNA for the CDR3 is TGCACCAGCAGCCCCTGTGACGGGGGCTACGAGCAGTACTTC.

Written as DNA, the CDR3 is TGTGCCAGCAGGTACAGGGATAGCAATCAGCCCCAGCATTTT. Translating gives CASRYRDSNQPQHF. The rearrangement uses TRBV5-8 and TRBJ1-5, with D perhaps matching TRBD1 (6 bases). Per the germline V gene, CDR1 is SGHTS and CDR2 is YDEGEE. The CDR3 spans 14 residues. The V end lost 5 bases, the J end lost 0 bases, and 9 bases lay between the germline ends.

This clone was recorded once. The chain recombines TRBV19 with TRBJ1-6, with 8 bases aligning to TRBD1. Trimming took 3 bases from V and 5 from J; bases not matched to a gene: 3. The germline V gene encodes CDR1 LNHDA and CDR2 SQIVND (reference sequence). The CDR3 spans 15 residues. CDR3 DNA: TGTGCCAGTAGTATGGGACAGGTTAATAATTCACCCCTCCACTTT. It is translated as CASSMGQVNNSPLHF.

This chain uses TRBV5-1 with TRBJ1-1; tentatively, D is TRBD1 (5 bases). The CDR3 is 14 amino acids. Germline values: CDR1 SGHRS, CDR2 YFSETQ. V lost 0 bases and J 3 bases, leaving 9 bases between the germline ends. The CDR3 DNA follows: TGCGCCAGCAGCTTGGGCGGGGGGTACACTGAAGCTTTCTTT. Translating it yields CASSLGGGYTEAFF. The variable domain in full, completed from reference TRBV5-1 and TRBJ1-1, reads KAGVTQTPRYLIKTRGQQVTLSCSPISGHRSVSWYQQTPGQGLQFLFEYFSETQRNKGNFPGRFSGRQFSNSRSEMNVSTLELGDSALYLCASSLGGGYTEAFFGQGTRLTVV.

The V gene is TRBV11-2, the J gene TRBJ2-7; the D is unclear. Germline V CDR1 and CDR2: SGHAT, FQNNGV. V was cut by 6 bases and J by 1 base, with 13 bases left in between. This CDR3 is 14 amino acids long. The CDR3 region is CASRLTVSSYEQYF. For the CDR3, the DNA is TGTGCCAGCAGGTTAACGGTTTCTTCCTACGAGCAGTACTTC.

In nucleotides, the CDR3 is TGTGCCAGCAGTTTATATGGGCAGAGCAATCAGCCCCAGCATTTT. The encoded protein is CASSLYGQSNQPQHF. The gene calls are TRBV27 and TRBJ1-5; no clear D gene. This CDR3 contains 15 residues. The germline V gene encodes CDR1 MNHEY and CDR2 SMNVEV (reference sequence). Trimming cost V 1 base and J 1 base, with 8 bases left between them.